This T cell receptor beta chain was profiled in a study of blood T cell repertoires in COVID-19 (dated by TCRdb to 2020 to 2022). Regarding the complete study: Collaborator samples came from the United States, Italy and Spain and covered acute and convalescent phases of COVID-19. The material from the prospective study consisted of cDNA or gDNA derived from T cells, B-cell-depleted T cells, or PBMCs. Subjects who had been exposed to COVID-19, were actively infected with it, or had recovered from it provided the deeply sampled blood TCRbeta repertoires that made up the dataset. The repertoires were released in a freely available public database meant as a resource for research on the immune response to SARS-CoV-2. Samples came from the ongoing ImmuneRACE study (first 160 participants) plus 1,254 subjects from 6 global collaborators. Sample metadata almost always included a de-identified subject ID, COVID-19 status, age in years and sex. Where HLA class I and class II types were available, the types were taken from metadata supplied by the sample provider, not from assay-based typing. General study outcomes and caveats: How much clinical and demographic metadata was included differed by source and by participant, and the metadata was provided uncurated.

One collaborating source in Seattle enrolled patients while the patients were actively infected and followed the patients over time throughout the course of disease. The collaborating institutions used their own protocols to collect whole blood in K2EDTA tubes. Collaborator samples were shipped for TCRbeta analysis as frozen whole blood, isolated PBMCs, or DNA extracted from either sample type. A note on this clone: It lacks a known antigen. No much larger clone is present one base from it, and per-base qualities are unavailable.

The CDR3 covers 13 residues, taking in both the cysteine and the phenylalanine. CDR3 DNA only is kept here, 39 bases in frame from base 1. Sequences SQVTM (CDR1) and ANQGSEA (CDR2) are obtained from the germline V gene. V is cut back by 4 bases and J by 3 bases, with 4 bases in the junction unmatched. TCRbeta CDR3 regions were amplified from genomic DNA using the immunoSEQ Assay, a bias-controlled multiplex PCR. Per the original workflow: The number of nucleated cells in each sample was estimated by amplification of reference gene primers within the assay. To quantify the absolute abundance of each unique TCRbeta CDR3 rearrangement, sequence reads were collapsed and filtered. For each sample, productive Simpson clonality was calculated by taking the square root of Simpson's diversity index across productive rearrangements. Held by TCRdb, this immuneACCESS table contains in-frame sequences only and omits some clones. Under half of the omission traces to an unresolved V gene where checked; the cause of the rest is unknown. That table supplies the V and J calls and clone size; D and trimming were determined from the DNA. The table for this sample lists under 150,000 clones; roughly 85% of them were counted only once. About 8% of the sample goes to the ten largest clones.

Sequencing was carried out using peripheral blood. The chain is encoded by TRBV29-1 joined to TRBJ1-1; 8 bases in the junction line up with TRBD1. This clonotype originated in a woman aged 55-70 years with COVID-19, enrolled during active disease. The DNA sequence follows: TGCAGCGTTGGACAGGGGTCTTACACTGAAGCTTTCTTT. This gives the protein CSVGQGSYTEAFF.